This entry lists 8 T cell receptor beta chains sequenced from one sample in a study of early T cells in non-severe SARS-CoV-2 infection. TCRdb processed the 5' RACE reads anew with MiXCR; each CDR3 protein has one entry. In the table there are some 56,000 distinct CDR3 sequences, over 13% of which are singletons. This sample comprised whole blood, obtained at baseline. The receptors come from an adult who was a healthcare worker with PCR-confirmed SARS-CoV-2 infection or an uninfected control (not recorded which).

This clonotype has just a few counts. The chain is built from TRBV5-1 and TRBJ2-5; possible D gene TRBD2, 7 bases. CDR3 length: 14 residues. From germline, CDR1 is SGHRS and CDR2 YFSETQ. The V end lost 1 base, the J end lost 1 base, and 8 bases lay between the germline ends. The CDR3 DNA sequence: TGCGCCAGCAGCTTGCGGGGGGCCCAAGAGACCCAGTACTTC. Translation gives CASSLRGAQETQYF.

The V call is TRBV18, the J call TRBJ1-2, with D uncertain. Per germline, CDR1 KGHSH and CDR2 LQKENI. The CDR3 spans 11 residues. The V end lost 6 bases, the J end lost 7 bases, and 9 bases lay between the germline ends. The CDR3 DNA follows: TGTGCCAGCTCCCAAGGAGGTGGCTACACCTTC. Translating it yields CASSQGGGYTF.

This clonotype was observed a handful of times. This CDR3 is CASSALNPGQGAHGYTF. The CDR3 DNA is TGTGCCAGCAGTGCTCTTAACCCGGGACAGGGGGCCCATGGCTACACCTTC. V and J are TRBV6-1 and TRBJ1-2; 12 positions match TRBD1. Germline-derived CDR1 and CDR2 are MNHNS and SASEGT. The CDR3 runs 17 residues. V dropped 4 bases and J dropped 6; count of bases not matched to a gene: 12.

The genes are TRBV20-1 and TRBJ2-3, with D unclear. The CDR3 runs to 13 residues. CDR1 and CDR2 from the germline V gene are DFQATT and SNEGSKA (reference sequence). Trimming removed 1 base at V and 7 bases at J, with 12 bases between. CDR3 nucleotides: TGCAGTGCTAGAGTGGTAGCTACGAATACGCAGTATTTT. Its protein is CSARVVATNTQYF.

This clonotype was counted a few times. The V and J genes are TRBV4-1 and TRBJ2-7, with TRBD1 as a possible D gene (6 bases). The CDR3 covers 15 residues. From germline, CDR1 is MGHRA and CDR2 YSYEKL. The V end was cut by 4 bases, the J end by 5 bases, with 18 bases between. Here the CDR3 DNA reads TGCGCCAGCAGCCCTCGCCAGGGGATTACCGACGAGCAGTACTTC. It codes for CASSPRQGITDEQYF.

V gene TRBV4-1 combines with J gene TRBJ2-1; perhaps TRBD1 as D (6 bases). V was clipped by 4 bases and J by 0 bases, with 13 bases between them. CDR3 length: 16 residues. Germline V CDR1 and CDR2: MGHRA, YSYEKL. The DNA of the CDR3 is TGCGCCAGCAGCCTCTTAGGACAGTCCTCCTACAATGAGCAGTTCTTC. It translates to CASSLLGQSSYNEQFF.

Many counts were recorded for this clonotype. The chain joins TRBV7-9 to TRBJ1-6; D gene ambiguous. V was pared by 5 bases and J by 6 bases, with 8 bases between. The germline CDR1 and CDR2 sequences are SEHNR and FQNEAQ (reference sequence). The CDR3 totals 13 residues. Written as DNA, the CDR3 is TGTGCCAGCAGCGTTGACCCTAATTCACCCCTCCACTTT. Amino acids: CASSVDPNSPLHF.

This clonotype has more than one count but fewer than ten. This rearrangement joins TRBV5-1 to TRBJ2-3; a weak D match, TRBD2 (7 bases). The CDR3 extends over 15 amino acids. Trimming removed 0 bases from V and 4 bases from J, with 12 bases in between. CDR1 and CDR2 from the germline V gene are SGHRS and YFSETQ. DNA of the CDR3: TGCGCCAGCAGCTTGGGCCGCGGGGGCGCAGATACGCAGTATTTT. This gives the protein CASSLGRGGADTQYF. Looking up the rest from reference TRBV5-1 and TRBJ2-3 gives the full variable domain: KAGVTQTPRYLIKTRGQQVTLSCSPISGHRSVSWYQQTPGQGLQFLFEYFSETQRNKGNFPGRFSGRQFSNSRSEMNVSTLELGDSALYLCASSLGRGGADTQYFGPGTRLTVL.